This T cell receptor (beta chain) originates from a study of blood T cells in healthy people across ages. Study outcomes and limitations: Diversity was higher, and naive CD4+ cells more numerous, in long-lived donors than in aged donors.

The CDR3 consists of 13 residues. Looked up from germline, CDR1 is SGDLS and CDR2 is YYNGEE. To note about this clonotype: The antigen remains undetermined. The junction departs from germline at one end; a sequencing error may be responsible.

Using a J-beta primer mix together with a sample-barcoded 5' primer, a second PCR was run for roughly 6 to 11 cycles. Each TCR beta cDNA got a 12-nucleotide random molecular identifier. TCRdb used MiXCR to reprocess the 5' RACE reads, holding one entry per CDR3 protein. The sample shows some 1.5 million distinct CDR3 sequences, over 25% of them seen only once. The clonotype was recovered from a woman in her 30s in good health. Sequenced input: blood. V and J are TRBV9 and TRBJ1-4, with D unresolved. CDR3 DNA sequence: TGTGCCAGCAGCGTTACCCCTGGTGAAAAGCTGTTTTTT. Translation: CASSVTPGEKLFF.